This TCR beta chain was recovered during a study of cytomegalovirus exposure and HLA in healthy donors. The assay was immunoSEQ multiplex PCR, and TCRdb's table has in-frame clones only and misses some. The sample has about 130,000 clones, 75% to 90% seen once; the top ten hold 0.95% to 1.5%. In germline, CDR1 is SGHDN, CDR2 FVKESK. The CDR3 totals 14 residues. The V end was cut by 4 bases, the J end by 6 bases, with 16 bases between. This clonotype originated in a woman younger than 30 in good health and CMV-seronegative. The source material was PBMCs. The chain carries TRBV14 and TRBJ2-7, with TRBD1 as a possible D gene (6 bases). The CDR3 coding sequence is TGTGCCAGCAGCCTTACAGGGTTAGAGCGCGAGCAGTACTTC. It translates to CASSLTGLEREQYF.